The 9 T cell receptor beta chains below were found in one sample sequenced in a study of shared clonotypes between healthy human individuals. Only in-frame clones appear in the TCRdb table, and some are missing; sequencing was by immunoSEQ multiplex PCR. The table has 1.6 million or so clones, approximately 98.5% seen once. Sequencing used naive CD4+ T cells sorted from blood. The subset: CD45RA+ positively selected. The receptors stem from a man aged 25-45 years in good health.

The J gene is TRBJ1-5, the V gene TRBV5-1; 7 bases agree with TRBD1. The V gene end was trimmed by 4 bases and the J gene end by 8 bases; junction bases not matched to a gene: 12. CDR1 SGHRS and CDR2 YFSETQ come from the germline V gene. The CDR3 has 15 residues. The chain's CDR3 is CASSVQGTAGEPQHF. CDR3 DNA sequence: TGCGCCAGCAGCGTCCAGGGGACAGCCGGGGAGCCCCAGCATTTT.

The genes are TRBV9 and TRBJ2-4, with D perhaps TRBD1 or TRBD2 (5 bases each). The germline gives CDR1 SGDLS, CDR2 YYNGEE. This CDR3 has 19 residues. The V and J ends lost 3 bases and 2 bases respectively, with 24 bases between them. CDR3 in amino acids: CASSASGARGVLTKNIQYF. The CDR3 coding sequence is TGTGCCAGCAGCGCCTCCGGGGCCCGGGGAGTTCTAACCAAAAACATTCAGTACTTC. The full variable domain, its missing parts supplied by reference TRBV9 and TRBJ2-4, is DSGVTQTPKHLITATGQRVTLRCSPRSGDLSVYWYQQSLDQGLQFLIQYYNGEERAKGNILERFSAQQFPDLHSELNLSSLELGDSALYFCASSASGARGVLTKNIQYFGAGTRLSVL.

The chain is built from TRBV2 and TRBJ1-2, with D possibly being TRBD1 (6 bases). Germline CDR1 and CDR2: SNHLY and FYNNEI. The CDR3 consists of 16 residues. The germline V and J ends were trimmed by 7 bases and 2 bases, with 20 bases remaining between them. The CDR3 loop is CASIPGVGGGNYGYTF. The DNA of the CDR3 is TGTGCCAGCATCCCGGGGGTAGGGGGAGGAAACTATGGCTACACCTTC.

This sequence joins TRBV10-3 and TRBJ2-1; D assignment may be TRBD1 or TRBD2 (6 bases each). The CDR3 sequence is 15 residues long. V was trimmed by 10 bases and J by 5 bases, leaving 21 bases between them. CDR1 and CDR2 from the germline V gene are ENHRY and SYGVKD. The CDR3 is CASLMPGGGNNEQFF. Here the CDR3 DNA reads TGTGCCAGCCTAATGCCTGGGGGCGGGAACAATGAGCAGTTCTTC.

This chain links TRBV11-1 with TRBJ1-2; unclear D gene. Germline-derived CDR1 and CDR2 are SGHAT and FQDESV (reference sequence). This CDR3 contains 15 residues. V gave up 7 bases and J gave up 4 bases, with 19 bases separating them. The CDR3 region has the DNA TGTGCCAGCACCCTTACGGTTGGGGTTCTCTATGGCTACACCTTC. Amino acid sequence: CASTLTVGVLYGYTF.

The chain combines TRBV11-2 with TRBJ2-4, with a tentative D call TRBD2 (5 bases). This CDR3 is built from 15 residues. Germline CDR1 SGHAT, CDR2 FQNNGV. Trimming cost V 4 bases and J 3 bases, with 13 bases left between them. CDR3 loop: CASSYEGVSKNIQYF. The CDR3 DNA sequence: TGTGCCAGCAGCTATGAGGGAGTTAGCAAAAACATTCAGTACTTC.

The CDR3 region is CASSLISGGELFF. The CDR3 DNA reads TGTGCCAGCAGCTTAATCAGTGGCGGGGAGCTGTTTTTT. The chain employs TRBV7-9 and TRBJ2-2, with no clear D. The CDR3 sequence is 13 residues long. The V end lost 2 bases, the J end lost 7 bases, and 8 bases lay between the germline ends. Looked up from germline, CDR1 is SEHNR and CDR2 is FQNEAQ (reference sequence). Complete variable domain (other parts from reference TRBV7-9 and TRBJ2-2): DTGVSQNPRHKITKRGQNVTFRCDPISEHNRLYWYRQTLGQGPEFLTYFQNEAQLEKSRLLSDRFSAERPKGSFSTLEIQRTEQGDSAMYLCASSLISGGELFFGEGSRLTVL.

The chain employs TRBV27 and TRBJ1-2; D gene ambiguous. V was clipped by 7 bases and J by 4 bases, with 10 bases between them. The germline CDR1 and CDR2 sequences are MNHEY and SMNVEV (reference sequence). This CDR3 has 12 residues. CDR3 loop: CASTQNGYGYTF. The CDR3 DNA sequence: TGTGCCAGCACTCAGAATGGCTATGGCTACACCTTC.

The chain carries TRBV10-3 and TRBJ1-1; D unclear. V lost 4 bases and J 5 bases, leaving 14 bases between the germline ends. Germline CDR1 is ENHRY and CDR2 is SYGVKD. This CDR3 has 14 amino acids. CDR3 DNA sequence: TGTGCCATCAGTGCCTTCGGGGAGCTAACTGAAGCTTTCTTT. This encodes CAISAFGELTEAFF.